These 8 T cell receptor beta chains originate from one sample sequenced in a study of blood T cells in healthy people across ages. With a J-beta primer mix and a sample-barcoded 5' primer, a second PCR ran about 7 to 11 cycles. Each CDR3 protein gets one entry after TCRdb re-called the 5' RACE reads with MiXCR. The table records 800,000 or so distinct CDR3 sequences, more than 20% of them present only once. A further study also used this sample, focusing on T cells of mothers and their children.

What was sequenced was blood. The receptors were sampled from a boy aged 10-17 years in good health.

Note on this clonotype: A read error may produce the germline difference seen at one junction end. The CDR3 DNA follows: TGTGCCAGCAGCTCGGGACTAGCGGGGAACACCGGGGAGCTGTTTTTT. Protein product: CASSSGLAGNTGELFF. The chain is built from TRBV5-1 and TRBJ2-2, with 12 bases fitting TRBD2. Germline V gives CDR1 SGHRS, CDR2 YFSETQ. The CDR3 has 16 amino acids.

This clonotype was recorded a few times. The chain carries TRBV29-1 and TRBJ2-5; no definite D call. The CDR3 runs to 12 residues. Germline values: CDR1 SQVTM, CDR2 ANQGSEA. V shed 3 bases and J shed 5 bases, with 10 bases lying between them. The CDR3 DNA reads TGCAGCGTTGAGGACGGGTGGGAGACCCAGTACTTC. Its translation: CSVEDGWETQYF.

This chain joins TRBV4-2 and TRBJ1-2; perhaps TRBD1 as D (6 bases). Germline CDR1 reads LGHNA; CDR2 reads YNFKEQ. The CDR3 is made up of 15 amino acids. The V gene lost 0 bases and the J gene lost 4 bases, with 12 bases spanning the gap. The CDR3 nucleotides read TGTGCCAGCAGCCAAGAAATGGGGGGCAGCTATGGCTACACCTTC. Amino acids: CASSQEMGGSYGYTF.

The chain joins TRBV28 to TRBJ2-2, with 7 bases that match TRBD2. Germline assignment: CDR1 MDHEN and CDR2 SYDVKM. The length of the CDR3 is 15 residues. V was clipped by 5 bases and J by 3 bases; unmatched bases: 6. CDR3 nucleotides: TGTGCCAGCAGTCCCGGGACTACATACACCGGGGAGCTGTTTTTT. This translates into CASSPGTTYTGELFF.

This clonotype came up a few times. A junction end diverges from the germline sequence, so it may reflect a read error. The chain is built from TRBV27 and TRBJ2-5; D might be TRBD2 (6 bases). Germline V gene sequence: CDR1 MNHEY, CDR2 SMNVEV (reference sequence). This CDR3 contains 13 residues. The CDR3 nucleotides are TGTGCCAGCATGGGCGGGAACCAAGGGACCCAGTACTTC. Its protein product is CASMGGNQGTQYF.

The chain couples TRBV20-1 to TRBJ1-2; tentatively, D is TRBD1 (5 bases). Germline-derived CDR1 and CDR2 are DFQATT and SNEGSKA (reference sequence). Between the trimmed V and J ends, which lost 3 bases and 2 bases, there was a span of 13 bases. The CDR3 loop spans 14 amino acids. The CDR3 here is CSASRGAENYGYTF. CDR3 in DNA: TGCAGTGCTAGCAGAGGGGCCGAGAACTATGGCTACACCTTC.

The CDR3 region has the DNA TGCAGCGTTGAGACGGGACAGGAAGGTGGGAATGAGCAGTTCTTC. Residues: CSVETGQEGGNEQFF. The rearrangement links TRBV29-1 to TRBJ2-1; 8 bases are shared with TRBD1. J was trimmed by 7 bases and V by 3 bases; bases with no gene match: 11. Germline V gene data show CDR1 as SQVTM and CDR2 as ANQGSEA. The CDR3 has 15 amino acids.

The gene calls are TRBV20-1 and TRBJ1-3; TRBD1 matches 7 bases. The V and J ends lost 6 bases and 2 bases, in that order; junction bases with no gene match: 13. This CDR3 is 16 amino acids long. Germline lookup yields CDR1 DFQATT and CDR2 SNEGSKA (reference sequence). CDR3 region: CSATKDRVFTGNTIYF. The CDR3 DNA follows: TGCAGTGCAACTAAAGACAGGGTTTTTACTGGAAACACCATATATTTT.